The rows below give T cell receptor beta chains drawn from one sample of a study of human T cells and chemical hapten exposure. TCRdb called the RACE reads again in MiXCR, with one record for every CDR3 protein. Of around 67,000 distinct CDR3 sequences listed, 8.5% are singletons. Specimen: whole blood, collected in connection with sensitization to the hapten diphenylcyclopropenone (DPC). The receptors were gathered from a woman in her forties or fifties with alopecia areata. Some clones in this sample may be carry-over from other donors' samples. Each CDR3 is given without its conserved first and last residue. Each record gives: V gene, J gene, D gene, CDR3 length, CDR3 protein. The D gene is left open where the match is weak.

TRBV20-1,TRBJ1-5,TRBD1,11,STGTGSNQPQH
TRBV3-1,TRBJ2-1,.,12,ASSHWDGKNEQF
TRBV19,TRBJ1-5,.,13,ASSIVRSWPQPQH
TRBV19,TRBJ1-1,.,14,ASSIGGRGFNTEAF
TRBV7-2,TRBJ2-5,TRBD2,14,ASSPFETSAQETQY
TRBV12-3/TRBV12-4,TRBJ2-2,.,14,ASSLGVSSNTGELF
TRBV2,TRBJ1-2,TRBD1,11,ASNSQGDYGYT
TRBV10-3,TRBJ2-6,TRBD1,18,AISFKAPGQGNSGANVLT
TRBV5-6,TRBJ2-7,.,12,ASSLAQVPYEQY
TRBV11-2,TRBJ1-3,.,13,ASIRGDSSGNTIY
TRBV20-1,TRBJ2-3,.,9,SFTTGDTQY
TRBV27,TRBJ2-3,.,13,ASSIFLGAGDTQY
TRBV27,TRBJ1-1,.,11,ASSRGAATEAF
TRBV18,TRBJ2-5,.,13,ASSPPMGRQETQY
TRBV28,TRBJ1-3,.,11,ASKTRQGNTIY
TRBV7-6,TRBJ2-3,.,10,ASSPSLNTQY
TRBV9,TRBJ2-2,TRBD2,13,ASSVVTSGTGELF
TRBV28,TRBJ2-3,.,13,ASSAGGFSTDTQY
TRBV27,TRBJ1-1,.,14,ASSSVSQGRGTEAF
TRBV7-3,TRBJ1-1,.,12,ASSLTRESTEAF
TRBV19,TRBJ1-1,TRBD1,11,ASYGTGYTEAF
TRBV7-2,TRBJ1-2,.,12,ASREPNANYGYT
TRBV6-6,TRBJ1-1,.,11,ASSGQTNTEAF
TRBV20-1,TRBJ1-4,.,11,SASGEGNEKLF
TRBV30,TRBJ2-5,.,10,AWNEGSETQY
TRBV7-2,TRBJ2-1,TRBD1,11,ASSFGQGVQGF
TRBV14,TRBJ2-2,.,11,ASRSTMAGELF
TRBV6-5,TRBJ1-5,.,10,ASQTGNQPQH
TRBV28,TRBJ1-3,TRBD1,15,ASSPPGQGATGNTIY
TRBV29-1,TRBJ2-5,.,10,SVTEGYETQY
TRBV5-1,TRBJ2-7,.,12,ASSQPRQSYEQY
TRBV9,TRBJ1-1,TRBD1,13,ASSVGTVEGTEAF
TRBV9,TRBJ2-3,TRBD2,14,ASSVAGGRAADPQY
TRBV6-2/TRBV6-3,TRBJ2-7,TRBD2,13,ASSSLAGSSYEQY
TRBV29-1,TRBJ1-3,.,12,SVVGTNSGNTIY
TRBV6-1,TRBJ1-5,.,11,ASEEFWDQPQH
TRBV5-1,TRBJ1-2,.,14,ASSSRQSRYGYGYT
TRBV27,TRBJ1-2,.,14,ASSFKGLRENYGYT
TRBV13,TRBJ1-1,.,12,ASSLEGSISEAF
TRBV6-2/TRBV6-3,TRBJ2-3,TRBD1,13,ASSPRQGMADTQY
TRBV7-9,TRBJ1-4,.,17,ASSSRRLSGLATNEKLF
TRBV20-1,TRBJ2-1,.,13,SARHRARSYNEQF
TRBV12-3/TRBV12-4,TRBJ1-5,.,12,ASSLMGGNQPQH
TRBV28,TRBJ2-1,.,13,ASSPSGTSYNEQF
TRBV7-7,TRBJ2-5,.,13,ASSLGGGGRETQY
TRBV4-1,TRBJ1-2,.,17,ASSLDPEGEGFLVYGYT
TRBV5-1,TRBJ2-7,TRBD1,13,ASRLEGTGGFEQY
TRBV2,TRBJ1-6,TRBD1,11,ASKAGGESPLH
TRBV11-2,TRBJ1-3,TRBD1,13,ASSLDRVSGNTIY
TRBV28,TRBJ2-7,.,10,ASGYSSYEQY
TRBV6-2/TRBV6-3,TRBJ1-1,.,10,ASRTRGTEAF
TRBV27,TRBJ2-7,.,11,ASSSGTMGEQY
TRBV13,TRBJ2-5,TRBD2,14,ASSSIAGGRQETQY